One sample yielded the 28 T cell receptor beta chains listed below, sequenced in a study of cytomegalovirus exposure and HLA in healthy donors. The PCR used 60 Vbeta and 13 Jbeta primers. Sequencing used immunoSEQ multiplex PCR; TCRdb keeps in-frame clones, though not all of them. The table shows about 150,000 clones, with over 60% occurring only once. Source material: PBMCs. Every receptor here comes from a young woman in good health and CMV-seropositive.

This clone was picked up one time. V gene TRBV7-9 combines with J gene TRBJ2-3, with 8 bases lining up with TRBD1. From germline, CDR1 is SEHNR and CDR2 FQNEAQ (reference sequence). V was pared by 1 base and J by 6 bases, with 9 bases of the junction left unmatched. The CDR3 extends over 16 amino acids. Here the CDR3 reads CASSLEQGGDWDTQYF. CDR3 bases: TGTGCCAGCAGCTTAGAACAGGGGGGCGATTGGGATACGCAGTATTTT.

Regarding this clone: Relative to the germline gene, one junction end is altered; a read error may explain this. CDR3 protein: CAGSYSPYEQYF. Written as DNA, the CDR3 is TGTGCCGGCAGTTACTCCCCTTACGAGCAGTACTTC. The V gene is TRBV6-5, the J gene TRBJ2-7; the D is unclear. Germline V gives CDR1 MNHEY, CDR2 SVGAGI. The CDR3 is 12 residues long.

The rearrangement links TRBV10-3 to TRBJ2-3; tentatively, D is TRBD2 (6 bases). Looked up from germline, CDR1 is ENHRY and CDR2 is SYGVKD. The V end was cut by 1 base, the J end by 1 base, with 9 bases between. This CDR3 region has 15 residues. The CDR3 region is CAISEYPGGTDTQYF. The CDR3 coding sequence is TGTGCCATCAGTGAGTACCCGGGGGGCACAGATACGCAGTATTTT.

The CDR3 region has the DNA TGTGCCAGCAGTTACGGCCGAGGTGCTGAAGCTTTCTTT. The encoded protein is CASSYGRGAEAFF. The chain has TRBV6-6 and TRBJ1-1, with D unresolved. The CDR3 sequence is 13 residues long. Trimming removed 2 bases from V and 6 bases from J, with 10 bases in between. In germline, CDR1 is MNHNY, CDR2 SVGAGI (reference sequence).

V is TRBV28 and J is TRBJ2-1; the match to TRBD2 covers 13 bases. Germline assignment: CDR1 MDHEN and CDR2 SYDVKM. CDR3 length equals 18 residues. V shed 5 bases and J 7 bases; nucleotides not matched to a gene: 14. The CDR3 DNA reads as TGTGCCAGCAGTCCATGGACTAGCGGGAGACGTGGCGAAAATGAGCAGTTCTTC. This encodes CASSPWTSGRRGENEQFF.

The chain employs TRBV5-4 and TRBJ2-7; TRBD1 agrees at 7 bases. V dropped 7 bases and J dropped 2; count of bases not matched to a gene: 12. The CDR3 extends over 15 amino acids. CDR1 and CDR2 from the germline V gene are SGHNT and YYREEE (reference sequence). The CDR3 here is CASGSERTGTYEQYF. Here the CDR3 DNA reads TGTGCCAGCGGTTCGGAGCGGACAGGTACCTACGAGCAGTACTTC.

The rearrangement links TRBV5-4 to TRBJ2-7; 7 bases line up with TRBD1. Germline CDR1 SGHNT, CDR2 YYREEE (reference sequence). The CDR3 runs to 12 residues. The ends lost 4 bases at V and 8 bases at J; junction bases unmatched: 6. DNA of the CDR3: TGTGCCAGCAGCCAACAGGGGTCCCAGCAGTACTTC. It yields the protein CASSQQGSQQYF.

The chain employs TRBV5-1 and TRBJ2-2; D remains unclear. The CDR3 consists of 14 residues. Germline V gene lookup returns CDR1 SGHRS and CDR2 YFSETQ. V lost 1 base, J lost 0 bases, and 4 bases lay in between. CDR3 region: CASSLPTNTGELFF. For the CDR3, the DNA is TGCGCCAGCAGCTTGCCCACGAACACCGGGGAGCTGTTTTTT.

The chain employs TRBV7-6 and TRBJ2-7; 8 nucleotides match TRBD1. CDR3 length: 13 residues. The J segment lost 6 bases and the V segment lost 1 base, leaving 2 bases of the junction unmatched. The V gene's germline CDR1 is SGHVS and CDR2 FNYEAQ. CDR3 nucleotide sequence: TGTGCCAGCAGCTTAGGGACAGGGTCCGAGCAGTACTTC. This translates into CASSLGTGSEQYF.

V and J are TRBV5-1 and TRBJ1-1; maybe TRBD1 (6 bases). V dropped 4 bases and J dropped 2 bases, with 18 bases sitting between them. The CDR3 consists of 16 residues. Germline CDR1 SGHRS, CDR2 YFSETQ. The CDR3 sequence is CASSHLGTRENTEAFF. Here the CDR3 DNA reads TGCGCCAGCAGCCACTTAGGGACACGGGAAAACACTGAAGCTTTCTTT.

The rearrangement joins TRBV10-3 to TRBJ1-4, with 9 nucleotides matching TRBD1. The V and J ends lost 0 bases and 3 bases, in that order; junction bases with no gene match: 11. Germline CDR1 is ENHRY and CDR2 is SYGVKD. There are 19 residues in the CDR3. The CDR3 DNA is TGTGCCATCAGTGAGTCATACCGGGACAGGGCTGTGGCTAATGAAAAACTGTTTTTT. Protein: CAISESYRDRAVANEKLFF.

The V and J genes are TRBV7-6 and TRBJ2-7, with D maybe TRBD1 (6 bases). CDR1 and CDR2 from the germline V gene are SGHVS and FNYEAQ. The CDR3 is 13 residues long. Trimming stripped 5 bases from V and 0 bases from J, with 8 bases between. The CDR3 is CASSDRYSYEQYF. CDR3 sequence (DNA): TGTGCCAGCAGCGACAGGTACTCCTACGAGCAGTACTTC.

The chain employs TRBV27 and TRBJ1-1, with D possibly TRBD1 on 5 matching bases. V was shortened by 6 bases and J by 5 bases, with 28 bases between the two germline ends. This CDR3 region has 18 residues. Per the germline V gene, CDR1 is MNHEY and CDR2 is SMNVEV (reference sequence). CDR3 sequence reads: CASRTPLVGGGVRTEAFF. As DNA, the CDR3 is TGTGCCAGCAGAACCCCATTGGTTGGCGGGGGAGTTAGGACTGAAGCTTTCTTT.

The chain uses TRBV5-5 and TRBJ1-1; the D is unclear. The CDR3 length is 15 residues. Germline CDR1 reads SGHKS; CDR2 reads YYEKEE (reference sequence). V dropped 1 base and J dropped 0 bases, with 10 bases sitting between them. CDR3 coding DNA: TGTGCCAGCAGCTTGAGTCCCACTATGAACACTGAAGCTTTCTTT. This sequence encodes CASSLSPTMNTEAFF.

The rearrangement uses TRBV6-5 and TRBJ1-1, with no clear D. Per germline, CDR1 MNHEY and CDR2 SVGAGI. This CDR3 has 13 residues. The V end was cut by 6 bases, the J end by 11 bases, with 19 bases between. The CDR3 nucleotides read TGTGCCAGCAGCTACAGCTTTTCCACCGATGCTTTCTTT. Amino acids: CASSYSFSTDAFF.

The genes are TRBV6-5 and TRBJ2-7, with D maybe TRBD1 (6 bases). Germline CDR1 reads MNHEY; CDR2 reads SVGAGI. The CDR3 contains 13 residues. V lost 2 bases and J 7 bases, leaving 12 bases between the germline ends. The CDR3 sequence: CASSYGQLAEQYF. The DNA for the CDR3 is TGTGCCAGCAGTTACGGACAGTTGGCTGAGCAGTACTTC.

This sequence joins TRBV15 and TRBJ1-4; D unresolved. Germline V gene sequence: CDR1 LNHNV, CDR2 YYDKDF (reference sequence). The CDR3 is 13 residues long. Trimming stripped 5 bases from V and 13 bases from J, with 17 bases between. The CDR3 nucleotides read TGTGCCACCAGCGACTACGATGAAAGCGGACTGTTTTTT. Its protein product is CATSDYDESGLFF. Full variable domain (remainder filled in from reference TRBV15 and TRBJ1-4): DAMVIQNPRYQVTQFGKPVTLSCSQTLNHNVMYWYQQKSSQAPKLLFHYYDKDFNNEADTPDNFQSRRPNTSFCFLDIRSPGLGDTAMYLCATSDYDESGLFFGSGTQLSVL.

The rearrangement joins TRBV2 to TRBJ2-1; 10 bases line up with TRBD2. The CDR3 totals 15 residues. V gave up 7 bases and J gave up 3 bases; unmatched junction bases: 6. The germline V gene encodes CDR1 SNHLY and CDR2 FYNNEI. CDR3 bases: TGTGCCAGCAACCCTAGCGGGGGAAACTACAATGAGCAGTTCTTC. Its protein product is CASNPSGGNYNEQFF.

The J gene is TRBJ2-1, the V gene TRBV19, with D maybe TRBD1 (6 bases). The V end was cut by 5 bases, the J end by 5 bases, with 16 bases between. The CDR3 has 15 residues. Germline V CDR1 and CDR2: LNHDA, SQIVND (reference sequence). CDR3 nucleotide sequence: TGTGCCAGTAGTGCCGGGACAAACGGGCACAATGAGCAGTTCTTC. Amino acids: CASSAGTNGHNEQFF. Supplemented by reference TRBV19 and TRBJ2-1, the full variable domain reads DGGITQSPKYLFRKEGQNVTLSCEQNLNHDAMYWYRQDPGQGLRLIYYSQIVNDFQKGDIAEGYSVSREKKESFPLTVTSAQKNPTAFYLCASSAGTNGHNEQFFGPGTRLTVL.

This clone has only a few counts. The chain employs TRBV6-1 and TRBJ2-7; TRBD2 might be the D (6 bases). V was clipped by 3 bases and J by 3 bases, with 12 bases between them. The CDR3 sequence is 14 residues long. Germline V CDR1 and CDR2: MNHNS, SASEGT. In nucleotides, the CDR3 is TGTGCCAGCAGTGAGTTCGGGAGTGGCTACGAGCAGTACTTC. Its protein is CASSEFGSGYEQYF.

The J gene is TRBJ1-1, the V gene TRBV29-1; D remains unclear. CDR1 SQVTM and CDR2 ANQGSEA come from the germline V gene. This CDR3 has 10 amino acids. V was pared by 4 bases and J by 4 bases, with 4 bases between. CDR3 loop: CSVGATEAFF. The CDR3 coding sequence is TGCAGCGTTGGAGCCACTGAAGCTTTCTTT.

The table lists this clone with a few counts. The chain recombines TRBV4-1 with TRBJ2-7; a possible D gene is TRBD1 (5 bases). From germline, CDR1 is MGHRA and CDR2 YSYEKL. Trimming cost V 4 bases and J 4 bases, with 14 bases left between them. This CDR3 comprises 14 residues. DNA for the CDR3: TGCGCCAGCAGCCCCCCCGACAGATCGTACGAGCAGTACTTC. Translating gives CASSPPDRSYEQYF.

The CDR3: CASSLVGGGSNQPQHF. CDR3 DNA: TGTGCCAGCAGCTTAGTCGGGGGGGGATCCAATCAGCCCCAGCATTTT. This rearrangement joins TRBV7-6 to TRBJ1-5; tentatively, D is TRBD1 (5 bases). Looked up from germline, CDR1 is SGHVS and CDR2 is FNYEAQ. CDR3 length equals 16 residues. V was pared by 1 base and J by 3 bases, with 13 bases between.

The rearrangement uses TRBV5-1 and TRBJ2-3; 8 bases are shared with TRBD2. V shed 9 bases and J 2 bases; nucleotides not matched to a gene: 8. The CDR3 is 14 amino acids. Germline CDR1 reads SGHRS; CDR2 reads YFSETQ. CDR3 residues: CATGRAHPTDTQYF. CDR3 sequence (DNA): TGCGCCACCGGGAGGGCCCACCCCACAGATACGCAGTATTTT.

This chain's CDR3 is CASSLTRAGGNTGAFF. The DNA for the CDR3 is TGTGCCAGCTCACTTACCCGAGCAGGAGGCAACACTGGCGCTTTCTTT. The rearrangement joins TRBV18 to TRBJ1-1; no clear D. The CDR3 extends over 16 amino acids. V lost 4 bases to trimming and J lost 11 bases, with 26 bases between them. In germline, CDR1 is KGHSH, CDR2 LQKENI.

This chain links TRBV2 with TRBJ2-2, with no clear D. From germline, CDR1 is SNHLY and CDR2 FYNNEI. There are 11 residues in the CDR3. V was trimmed by 11 bases and J by 1 base, leaving 5 bases between them. In DNA form, the CDR3 reads TGTGCCCTAGGGAACACCGGGGAGCTGTTTTTT. Encoded protein: CALGNTGELFF.

With regard to this clone: The junction and the germline gene differ at one end; a read error may be behind it. This chain joins TRBV30 and TRBJ2-3; 8 bases line up with TRBD2. CDR1 GTSNPN and CDR2 SVGIG come from the germline V gene (reference sequence). The length of the CDR3 is 13 residues. In DNA, the CDR3 is TGCGTCCTTAGCGGGGTAAAACTTGATACGCAGTATTTT. It yields the protein CVLSGVKLDTQYF.

This clone was counted once. The rearrangement links TRBV9 to TRBJ2-7; a weak D match, TRBD1 (6 bases). CDR3 length: 15 residues. Trimming removed 0 bases at V and 9 bases at J, with 19 bases between. In germline, CDR1 is SGDLS, CDR2 YYNGEE. CDR3 amino acids: CASSVGSLEQGRQYF. The CDR3, as DNA: TGTGCCAGCAGCGTAGGGTCACTTGAACAGGGCCGGCAGTACTTC.